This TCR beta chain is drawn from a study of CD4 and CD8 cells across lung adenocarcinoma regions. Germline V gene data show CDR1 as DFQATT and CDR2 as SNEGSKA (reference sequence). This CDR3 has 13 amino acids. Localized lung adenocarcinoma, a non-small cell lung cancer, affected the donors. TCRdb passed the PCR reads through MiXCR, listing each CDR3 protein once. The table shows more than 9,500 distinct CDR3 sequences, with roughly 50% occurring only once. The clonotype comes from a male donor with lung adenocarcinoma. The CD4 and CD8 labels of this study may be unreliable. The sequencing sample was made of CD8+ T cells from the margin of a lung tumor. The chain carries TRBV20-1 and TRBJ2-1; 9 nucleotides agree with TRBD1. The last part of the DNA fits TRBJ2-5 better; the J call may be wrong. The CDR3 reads CSADRGAQETQYF. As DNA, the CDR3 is TGCAGTGCTGACAGGGGGGCGCAAGAGACCCAGTACTTC.